These 28 T cell receptor beta chains were sequenced from one sample in a study of OX40 agonist ivuxolimab in advanced cancers. Clones were sequenced by immunoSEQ multiplex PCR, and TCRdb holds only the in-frame ones, with some missing. The profile shows 65,000 to 80,000 clones, about 89% of them singletons. The input for sequencing was CD4+ or CD8+ T cells sorted from blood, taken in a trial of the OX40 agonist ivuxolimab. These receptors were taken from an adult with an advanced solid tumor such as melanoma, head and neck, liver or kidney cancer.

The chain is built from TRBV13 and TRBJ2-3; no definite D call. CDR3 length equals 13 residues. With 2 bases removed from V and 1 base from J, the gap between germline ends came to 4 bases. Germline V CDR1 and CDR2: PRHDT, FYEKMQ (reference sequence). CDR3 region: CASSLRGTDTQYF. DNA for the CDR3: TGTGCCAGCAGCTTACGCGGCACAGATACGCAGTATTTT.

The genes are TRBV15 and TRBJ2-5; D not resolved. CDR3 length: 14 residues. Trimming pared 1 base from V and 4 bases from J, leaving 10 bases between. Looked up from germline, CDR1 is LNHNV and CDR2 is YYDKDF (reference sequence). The CDR3 reads CATSRGRSSETQYF. CDR3 coding DNA: TGTGCCACCAGCAGAGGTAGGAGTTCAGAGACCCAGTACTTC.

This clone was found a few times. The chain has TRBV21-1 and TRBJ2-7; the table's TRBD1 call for D was not verified on the DNA. TRBV21-1 is a listed pseudogene. The CDR3 is 14 residues long. The CDR3 is CASRFRDRVYEQYF. DNA for the CDR3: TGTGCCAGCAGGTTCCGGGACAGGGTTTACGAGCAGTACTTC.

V is TRBV7-2 and J is TRBJ2-4; D ambiguous. The CDR3 extends over 16 amino acids. V was pared by 5 bases and J by 0 bases, with 14 bases between. The germline gives CDR1 SGHTA, CDR2 FQGNSA. The CDR3 here is CASSPTGQLAKNIQYF. The CDR3 DNA sequence: TGTGCCAGCAGCCCTACGGGCCAGCTAGCCAAAAACATTCAGTACTTC.

The chain uses TRBV19 and TRBJ1-2; 9 bases match TRBD1. Germline loops: CDR1 LNHDA, CDR2 SQIVND (reference sequence). This CDR3 spans 15 amino acids. The trim removed 3 bases at V and 8 bases at J, leaving 10 bases unmatched. The CDR3, as DNA: TGTGCCAGTAGTATGGCGCCGGGACAGGGTCTCGGCTACACCTTC. Translated: CASSMAPGQGLGYTF.

This chain joins TRBV12-5 and TRBJ2-2; no firm D call. CDR3 length: 11 amino acids. Trimming removed 3 bases from V and 7 bases from J, with 3 bases in between. Germline lookup yields CDR1 LGHNT and CDR2 FRNRAP. DNA of the CDR3: TGTGCTAGTGGTTTAAGCGGGGAGCTGTTTTTT. Its translation: CASGLSGELFF.

The chain has TRBV19 and TRBJ2-4; 10 positions agree with TRBD2. Germline CDR1 reads LNHDA; CDR2 reads SQIVND (reference sequence). This CDR3 comprises 18 residues. J lost 0 bases, V lost 3 bases, and 8 bases had no gene match. The CDR3 sequence is CASSMSGRANIAKNIQYF. The DNA for the CDR3 is TGTGCCAGTAGTATGAGCGGGAGGGCCAATATAGCCAAAAACATTCAGTACTTC. The whole variable domain, filled in from reference TRBV19 and TRBJ2-4, reads DGGITQSPKYLFRKEGQNVTLSCEQNLNHDAMYWYRQDPGQGLRLIYYSQIVNDFQKGDIAEGYSVSREKKESFPLTVTSAQKNPTAFYLCASSMSGRANIAKNIQYFGAGTRLSVL.

The chain couples TRBV5-4 to TRBJ2-5; 8 bases align to TRBD2. The CDR3 is 16 residues long. V lost 5 bases and J lost 1; bases outside the gene matches: 10. CDR1 SGHNT and CDR2 YYREEE come from the germline V gene (reference sequence). The CDR3 sequence: CASRGGLAGSQETQYF. The CDR3, as DNA: TGTGCCAGCAGAGGTGGGCTAGCGGGTTCCCAAGAGACCCAGTACTTC.

The genes are TRBV19 and TRBJ1-2; D is undetermined. CDR3 length: 16 amino acids. With 5 bases removed from V and 1 base from J, the gap between germline ends came to 17 bases. Germline-derived CDR1 and CDR2 are LNHDA and SQIVND (reference sequence). The CDR3 region has the DNA TGTGCCAGTAGTCTAATCCGCCCCGGAGGTAACTATGGCTACACCTTC. As protein: CASSLIRPGGNYGYTF.

The chain recombines TRBV6-6 with TRBJ2-7, with TRBD1 identical over 7 bases. This CDR3 has 16 amino acids. Germline assignment: CDR1 MNHNY and CDR2 SVGAGI (reference sequence). Losses at the gene ends were 4 bases for V and 4 bases for J; bases not matched to a gene: 13. Here the CDR3 DNA reads TGTGCCAGCAGTTCCGCCGGGTTACAGGGGCAATACGAGCAGTACTTC. It codes for CASSSAGLQGQYEQYF.

V and J are TRBV19 and TRBJ1-1, with TRBD1 as a possible D gene (5 bases). V dropped 4 bases and J dropped 2 bases, with 14 bases sitting between them. The CDR3 spans 15 residues. Germline-derived CDR1 and CDR2 are LNHDA and SQIVND (reference sequence). The CDR3 here is CASSSPGTVNTEAFF. In nucleotides, the CDR3 is TGTGCCAGTAGTAGTCCCGGGACTGTAAACACTGAAGCTTTCTTT.

This chain joins TRBV30 and TRBJ2-2; TRBD1 aligns across 10 bases. The CDR3 totals 15 residues. V was clipped by 3 bases and J by 5 bases; unmatched bases: 6. CDR1 is GTSNPN and CDR2 is SVGIG in the germline V gene (reference sequence). The CDR3 DNA follows: TGTGCCTGGAGCGGAGGGACAGGGGCTACCGGGGAGCTGTTTTTT. Its protein product is CAWSGGTGATGELFF.

The rearrangement links TRBV9 to TRBJ2-1; TRBD2 aligns across 8 bases. The length of the CDR3 is 14 residues. The germline V gene encodes CDR1 SGDLS and CDR2 YYNGEE. V was pared by 2 bases and J by 3 bases, with 1 base of the junction left unmatched. CDR3 coding DNA: TGTGCCAGCAGCGTGAGCGGGGGCTACAATGAGCAGTTCTTC. Translation gives CASSVSGGYNEQFF.

This sequence joins TRBV5-1 and TRBJ2-2; maybe TRBD1 (5 bases). Germline V gives CDR1 SGHRS, CDR2 YFSETQ. The CDR3 is 14 residues long. Trimming stripped 4 bases from V and 0 bases from J, with 7 bases between. CDR3 sequence: CASSPDTNTGELFF. The CDR3 DNA follows: TGCGCCAGCAGCCCGGACACGAACACCGGGGAGCTGTTTTTT.

The chain has TRBV4-3 and TRBJ2-2; TRBD1 agrees at 8 bases. J was trimmed by 8 bases and V by 0 bases; bases with no gene match: 8. Germline V gene sequence: CDR1 LGHNA, CDR2 YSLEER. This CDR3 spans 16 amino acids. The CDR3 coding sequence is TGCGCCAGCAGCCAAGATGGTCAGGGGGCTTTTGGGGAGCTGTTTTTT. Amino acid sequence: CASSQDGQGAFGELFF.

This chain links TRBV18 with TRBJ1-4, with D perhaps matching TRBD1 (6 bases). V shed 0 bases and J shed 4 bases, with 9 bases lying between them. This CDR3 has 15 amino acids. Germline V gene sequence: CDR1 KGHSH, CDR2 LQKENI. CDR3 in amino acids: CASSPPWTDNEKLFF. The CDR3 coding sequence is TGTGCCAGCTCACCACCGTGGACAGATAATGAAAAACTGTTTTTT. The full variable domain, in which reference TRBV18 and TRBJ1-4 provide the parts outside the CDR3, is NAGVMQNPRHLVRRRGQEARLRCSPMKGHSHVYWYRQLPEEGLKFMVYLQKENIIDESGMPKERFSAEFPKEGPSILRIQQVVRGDSAAYFCASSPPWTDNEKLFFGSGTQLSVL.

The chain joins TRBV6-6 to TRBJ2-5; D not certain. The V end lost 6 bases, the J end lost 5 bases, and 16 bases lay between the germline ends. CDR3 size: 14 residues. Germline values: CDR1 MNHNY, CDR2 SVGAGI (reference sequence). This CDR3 reads CASSGRQDSETQYF. The CDR3 bases are TGTGCCAGCAGCGGACGGCAGGATAGCGAGACCCAGTACTTC.

The gene calls are TRBV30 and TRBJ2-7; D unclear. The CDR3 spans 11 residues. CDR1 is GTSNPN, CDR2 SVGIG, per germline (reference sequence). The V and J ends lost 2 bases and 1 base respectively, with 3 bases between them. Written as DNA, the CDR3 is TGTGCCTGGAGTAGGTCCTACGAGCAGTACTTC. As protein: CAWSRSYEQYF.

The CDR3, as DNA: TGTGCCAGCAGCTTTTATCGTACAGGAGTCGCCGGGGAGCTGTTTTTT. Amino acid sequence: CASSFYRTGVAGELFF. The V and J genes are TRBV5-6 and TRBJ2-2; D may be TRBD1 (5 bases). The CDR3 contains 16 residues. V gave up 2 bases and J gave up 6 bases, with 17 bases separating them. Germline V CDR1 and CDR2: SGHDT, YYEEEE.

This clone occurred a few times. CDR3 residues: CASSLEGLDTDTQYF. Written as DNA, the CDR3 is TGCGCCAGCAGCTTGGAGGGACTCGACACAGATACGCAGTATTTT. This rearrangement joins TRBV5-1 to TRBJ2-3; a weak D match, TRBD2 (6 bases). Germline-derived CDR1 and CDR2 are SGHRS and YFSETQ. The CDR3 spans 15 residues. V was pared by 0 bases and J by 2 bases, with 10 bases between. The full variable domain, rest sourced from reference TRBV5-1 and TRBJ2-3, is KAGVTQTPRYLIKTRGQQVTLSCSPISGHRSVSWYQQTPGQGLQFLFEYFSETQRNKGNFPGRFSGRQFSNSRSEMNVSTLELGDSALYLCASSLEGLDTDTQYFGPGTRLTVL.

This clone has only one observation. The chain employs TRBV30 and TRBJ1-2; 7 bases are shared with TRBD1. The V segment lost 5 bases and the J segment 0 bases; nucleotides outside the gene matches: 6. This CDR3 spans 14 amino acids. The germline gives CDR1 GTSNPN, CDR2 SVGIG (reference sequence). CDR3 coding DNA: TGTGCCTGGGGCGGGACAGCCACTAACTATGGCTACACCTTC. It codes for CAWGGTATNYGYTF.

In this sample, this clone turned up once. This chain connects TRBV4-1 to TRBJ2-3; 12 bases map to TRBD2. This CDR3 is 19 amino acids long. After removal of 0 bases from V and 0 bases from J, the junction contained 7 bases not matched to a gene. The germline V gene encodes CDR1 MGHRA and CDR2 YSYEKL. The CDR3 loop is CASSQDELGLAGSTDTQYF. The CDR3 region has the DNA TGCGCCAGCAGCCAAGACGAATTGGGACTAGCGGGCAGCACAGATACGCAGTATTTT.

The chain uses TRBV11-3 and TRBJ2-1, with D uncertain. CDR1 and CDR2 (germline): SGHNT, YENEEA. V lost 1 base, J lost 9 bases, and 10 bases lay in between. The CDR3 runs to 13 residues. The CDR3 coding sequence is TGTGCCAGCAGCTTAGGCCCCGCTACTGAGCAGTTCTTC. This codes for CASSLGPATEQFF.

V and J are TRBV19 and TRBJ2-3; D may correspond to TRBD1 or TRBD2 (5 bases each). Germline V gives CDR1 LNHDA, CDR2 SQIVND (reference sequence). V lost 3 bases and J lost 3, with 16 bases in between. The length of the CDR3 is 16 residues. The chain's CDR3 is CASSMNGGVRTDTQYF. The CDR3 DNA is TGTGCCAGTAGTATGAATGGGGGAGTGAGGACAGATACGCAGTATTTT.

This chain connects TRBV10-1 to TRBJ2-3; D is unresolved. Trimming shortened V by 3 bases and J by 7 bases, and 20 bases separated the two germline ends. Germline V CDR1 and CDR2: WNHNN, SYGVQD (reference sequence). The CDR3 has 16 residues. CDR3 nucleotide sequence: TGCGCCAGCAGTGAAGGGAATTTAAAGGGTCGGAATACGCAGTATTTT. Translating gives CASSEGNLKGRNTQYF.

This sequence joins TRBV10-2 and TRBJ2-4; no firm D call. Germline V gene sequence: CDR1 WSHSY, CDR2 SAAADI. There are 13 residues in the CDR3. The ends were cut back, 6 bases at V and 0 bases at J, with 6 bases in the middle. CDR3 nucleotides: TGCGCCAGCAGCGGCCTAGCCAAAAACATTCAGTACTTC. Protein sequence: CASSGLAKNIQYF.

V gene TRBV7-2 combines with J gene TRBJ2-7; 11 bases agree with TRBD2. Unmatched junction bases numbered 3, after V lost 4 bases and J lost 4 bases. Germline CDR1 SGHTA, CDR2 FQGNSA. The CDR3 is 14 amino acids. The CDR3: CASSSGLAVYEQYF. The CDR3 DNA reads as TGTGCCAGCAGCTCGGGACTAGCGGTATACGAGCAGTACTTC.

The chain links TRBV10-2 to TRBJ2-2, with D hard to call. Trimming shortened V by 0 bases and J by 6 bases, and 17 bases separated the two germline ends. This CDR3 spans 17 amino acids. Germline CDR1 and CDR2: WSHSY and SAAADI. This CDR3 reads CASSESTTLTTPGELFF. The CDR3 coding sequence is TGCGCCAGCAGTGAGTCGACGACTCTTACCACTCCCGGGGAGCTGTTTTTT.